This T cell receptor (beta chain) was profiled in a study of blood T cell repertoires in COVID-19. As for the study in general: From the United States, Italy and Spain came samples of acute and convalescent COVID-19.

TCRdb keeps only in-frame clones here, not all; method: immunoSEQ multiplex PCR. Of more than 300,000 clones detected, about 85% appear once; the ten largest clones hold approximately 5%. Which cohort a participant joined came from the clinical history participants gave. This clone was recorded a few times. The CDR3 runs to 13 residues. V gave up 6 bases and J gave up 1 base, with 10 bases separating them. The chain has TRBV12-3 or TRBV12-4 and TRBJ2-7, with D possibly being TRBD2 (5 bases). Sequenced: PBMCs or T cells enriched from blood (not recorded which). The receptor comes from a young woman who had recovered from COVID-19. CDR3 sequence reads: CASSVGRSYEQYF. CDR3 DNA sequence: TGTGCCAGCAGCGTAGGGAGATCCTACGAGCAGTACTTC.